This T cell receptor beta chain was observed in a study of T cells after yellow fever vaccination. Whole-study findings and limits: Only a minor proportion of clonotypes was detected across both CD4 and CD8 compartments. Boosting was followed by the reappearance of most primary-vaccination clones (approximately 97% CD4, 88% CD8). Abundant contaminating clonotypes from the bulk population could appear in FACS-sorted repertoires.

About this clonotype: As yet, its antigen is unknown.

Conversion of TCR transcripts into cDNA relied on 5'RACE template switching, which added a universal primer site and UMIs. TCRdb re-called the 5' RACE reads with MiXCR, one entry per CDR3 protein. The data hold approximately 600,000 distinct CDR3 sequences, with about 12% observed a single time. The germline V gene encodes CDR1 LGHNA and CDR2 YNFKEQ. The CDR3 contains 18 residues. J lost 2 bases, V lost 0 bases, and 11 bases had no gene match. This TCR came from a man under 40 who received the YFV17D yellow fever vaccine. This specimen consisted of PBMCs, obtained on the day of the yellow fever booster vaccination. V gene TRBV4-2 combines with J gene TRBJ2-7; 9 bases fit TRBD2. The CDR3 loop reads CASSQDGGSGSTPYEQYF. The CDR3, as DNA: TGTGCCAGCAGCCAAGATGGTGGTAGCGGGAGCACACCCTACGAGCAGTACTTC.